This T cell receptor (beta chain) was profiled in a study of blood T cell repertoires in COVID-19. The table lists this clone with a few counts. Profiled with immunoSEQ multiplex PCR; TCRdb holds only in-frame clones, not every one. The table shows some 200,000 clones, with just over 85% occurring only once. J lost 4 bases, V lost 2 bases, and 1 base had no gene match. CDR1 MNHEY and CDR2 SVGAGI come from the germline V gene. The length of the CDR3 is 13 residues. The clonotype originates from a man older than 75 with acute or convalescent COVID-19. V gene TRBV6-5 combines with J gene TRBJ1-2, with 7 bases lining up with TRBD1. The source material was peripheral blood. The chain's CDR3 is CASSYPGGYGYTF. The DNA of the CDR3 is TGTGCCAGCAGTTACCCAGGGGGCTATGGCTACACCTTC.